This entry lists 20 T cell receptor beta chains sequenced from one sample in a study of technical replicates of blood from a few donors. The repertoire was sequenced with immunoSEQ multiplex PCR; TCRdb's copy has only in-frame clones and lacks some. Of 55,000 to 70,000 clones in the sample, more than 75% are singletons; the top ten hold approximately 4.8%. Sequenced sample: PBMCs. The source of these receptors is a human donor in good health. Some clones in this sample may be carry-over from other donors' samples.

The CDR3 region has the DNA TGTGCCAGCAGTGAGACAGGCGTTGATGGCTACACCTTC. It codes for CASSETGVDGYTF. The chain uses TRBV6-6 and TRBJ1-2, with a possible D match to TRBD1 (6 bases). V was shortened by 5 bases and J by 6 bases, with 13 bases between the two germline ends. This CDR3 has 13 residues. The germline CDR1 and CDR2 sequences are MNHNY and SVGAGI (reference sequence).

The V call is TRBV6-6, the J call TRBJ2-7; D unclear. Germline V lookup: CDR1 MNHNY, CDR2 SVGAGI (reference sequence). This CDR3 has 15 residues. V was pared by 6 bases and J by 6 bases, with 21 bases between. The CDR3 spells CASRTSGFLVLEQYF. The CDR3 nucleotides are TGTGCCAGCAGGACTTCCGGATTTTTAGTACTCGAGCAGTACTTC.

The J gene is TRBJ1-1, the V gene TRBV10-3; 10 nucleotides align to TRBD1. The CDR3 runs to 15 residues. Germline V gene sequence: CDR1 ENHRY, CDR2 SYGVKD. V dropped 6 bases and J dropped 1; count of bases not matched to a gene: 5. CDR3 protein: CAIRKTGGWNTEAFF. CDR3 in DNA: TGTGCCATCAGGAAGACAGGGGGCTGGAACACTGAAGCTTTCTTT.

The V call is TRBV20-1, the J call TRBJ1-1, with D possibly matching TRBD1 (6 bases). Germline assignment: CDR1 DFQATT and CDR2 SNEGSKA (reference sequence). Trimming left V 3 bases short and J 7 bases short, with 9 bases between. This CDR3 has 11 residues. CDR3 amino acids: CSARDRLEAFF. CDR3 DNA sequence: TGCAGTGCTAGGGACAGACTTGAAGCTTTCTTT.

The chain links TRBV4-2 to TRBJ1-1; D not resolved. CDR3 length: 15 residues. From germline, CDR1 is LGHNA and CDR2 YNFKEQ. V dropped 1 base and J dropped 1 base, with 10 bases sitting between them. DNA of the CDR3: TGTGCCAGCAGCCAAGGAGAAGAAAGGAACACTGAAGCTTTCTTT. Translation: CASSQGEERNTEAFF.

This sequence joins TRBV4-1 and TRBJ2-2; 9 bases are a match to TRBD1. V trimming: 1 base; J trimming: 0 bases; junction bases outside the gene matches: 3. Germline CDR1 is MGHRA and CDR2 is YSYEKL. There are 17 residues in the CDR3. The chain's CDR3 is CASSQGQGGANTGELFF. In DNA form, the CDR3 reads TGCGCCAGCAGCCAAGGACAGGGGGGCGCGAACACCGGGGAGCTGTTTTTT.

The chain couples TRBV6-5 to TRBJ2-4, with 7 positions matching TRBD2. Germline V gives CDR1 MNHEY, CDR2 SVGAGI. V was clipped by 8 bases and J by 4 bases; unmatched bases: 5. The CDR3 has 13 residues. CDR3 protein: CASGGGNKNIQYF. CDR3 sequence (DNA): TGTGCCAGCGGGGGGGGGAATAAAAACATTCAGTACTTC.

The chain carries TRBV4-1 and TRBJ2-5, with a tentative D call TRBD1 (5 bases). The CDR3 totals 15 residues. Trimming took off 1 base at V and 4 bases at J, with 13 bases between the two ends. Per germline, CDR1 MGHRA and CDR2 YSYEKL. In nucleotides, the CDR3 is TGCGCCAGCAGCCAAGGTCCAGGGCGCGGAGAGACCCAGTACTTC. Translating gives CASSQGPGRGETQYF.

The rearrangement links TRBV18 to TRBJ2-7; TRBD1 matches at 11 bases. Germline V gives CDR1 KGHSH, CDR2 LQKENI. With 3 bases clipped from V and 2 bases from J, the junction kept 3 bases outside the gene matches. CDR3 length: 15 amino acids. The DNA of the CDR3 is TGTGCCAGCTCACCCGGGACAGGGGGGGCCTACGAGCAGTACTTC. Translation gives CASSPGTGGAYEQYF.

This clone was picked up a small number of times. This chain links TRBV5-6 with TRBJ2-1; 7 bases align to TRBD1. Germline CDR1 SGHDT, CDR2 YYEEEE. V gave up 0 bases and J gave up 9 bases; unmatched junction bases: 9. This CDR3 spans 15 amino acids. The CDR3 sequence is CASSLADREWGEQFF. DNA of the CDR3: TGTGCCAGCAGCTTGGCCGACAGGGAATGGGGTGAGCAGTTCTTC.

This chain connects TRBV5-1 to TRBJ2-5; 8 bases are a match to TRBD2. Germline V gene data show CDR1 as SGHRS and CDR2 as YFSETQ. The length of the CDR3 is 15 residues. Trimming removed 0 bases from V and 4 bases from J; junction bases left unmatched: 5. In nucleotides, the CDR3 is TGCGCCAGCAGCTTGGGTGGGACTAGGGCAGAGACCCAGTACTTC. Translation: CASSLGGTRAETQYF.

This chain links TRBV11-2 with TRBJ1-1; maybe TRBD1 (5 bases). The CDR3 contains 16 residues. Germline V gene sequence: CDR1 SGHAT, CDR2 FQNNGV. Trimming stripped 0 bases from V and 4 bases from J, with 15 bases between. CDR3 sequence reads: CASSLDLQGGTTEAFF. For the CDR3, the DNA is TGTGCCAGCAGCTTAGATCTCCAGGGCGGGACCACTGAAGCTTTCTTT.

The genes are TRBV28 and TRBJ1-2; unclear D gene. This CDR3 contains 12 residues. The V gene lost 5 bases and the J gene lost 3 bases, with 7 bases spanning the gap. Germline V gene lookup returns CDR1 MDHEN and CDR2 SYDVKM. Here the CDR3 reads CASSPLYYGYTF. The CDR3 coding sequence is TGTGCCAGCAGTCCCCTCTACTATGGCTACACCTTC.

This chain joins TRBV27 and TRBJ1-4; D call uncertain. Trimming left V 6 bases short and J 0 bases short, with 11 bases between. Germline V gene data show CDR1 as MNHEY and CDR2 as SMNVEV (reference sequence). The CDR3 spans 15 residues. For the CDR3, the DNA is TGTGCCAGCAGCGAGGGTGGTGCAACTAATGAAAAACTGTTTTTT. As protein: CASSEGGATNEKLFF.

This chain uses TRBV7-6 with TRBJ2-3, with D perhaps matching TRBD1 (5 bases). Per germline, CDR1 SGHVS and CDR2 FNYEAQ. Between the trimmed V and J ends, which lost 7 bases and 2 bases, there was a span of 16 bases. The CDR3 spans 15 residues. The CDR3 here is CASTVGRGSTDTQYF. CDR3 DNA: TGTGCCAGCACCGTGGGTAGGGGCTCCACAGATACGCAGTATTTT.

The chain joins TRBV5-6 to TRBJ2-1, with D possibly TRBD2 on 6 matching bases. Looked up from germline, CDR1 is SGHDT and CDR2 is YYEEEE. The V end was cut by 3 bases, the J end by 6 bases, with 13 bases between. CDR3 length: 14 amino acids. CDR3 nucleotides: TGTGCCAGCAGCTGGGGGACTGCCCTCAATGAGCAGTTCTTC. Translation gives CASSWGTALNEQFF.

V is TRBV12-5 and J is TRBJ1-6, with 8 bases that match TRBD1. Germline V gives CDR1 LGHNT, CDR2 FRNRAP. With V trimmed by 5 bases and J by 5 bases, 5 bases remained unmatched. This CDR3 contains 15 residues. The CDR3 is CASGTRTGHNSPLHF. The CDR3 DNA is TGTGCTAGTGGTACTCGGACAGGGCATAATTCACCCCTCCACTTT.

The chain employs TRBV6-5 and TRBJ2-7, with D perhaps matching TRBD1 (5 bases). V dropped 6 bases and J dropped 8 bases, with 23 bases sitting between them. The CDR3 sequence is 15 residues long. Germline values: CDR1 MNHEY, CDR2 SVGAGI. The CDR3 sequence: CASSVRRIPTGKQYF. The DNA for the CDR3 is TGTGCCAGCAGCGTAAGGCGGATACCTACAGGCAAGCAGTACTTC.

V is TRBV29-1 and J is TRBJ2-1; tentative D call: TRBD1 (6 bases). Trimming stripped 7 bases from V and 4 bases from J, with 23 bases between. The CDR3 sequence is 16 residues long. Germline lookup yields CDR1 SQVTM and CDR2 ANQGSEA. The CDR3 DNA follows: TGCAGCGCCATTGGGGGCCCCATTACTGGGTACAATGAGCAGTTCTTC. This codes for CSAIGGPITGYNEQFF.

The chain is built from TRBV6-6 and TRBJ1-5; D remains ambiguous. Per germline, CDR1 MNHNY and CDR2 SVGAGI (reference sequence). The CDR3 extends over 15 amino acids. V lost 0 bases and J 3 bases, leaving 9 bases between the germline ends. The CDR3 DNA reads TGTGCCAGCAGTTACTCACCGGGGAACAATCAGCCCCAGCATTTT. Protein sequence: CASSYSPGNNQPQHF.